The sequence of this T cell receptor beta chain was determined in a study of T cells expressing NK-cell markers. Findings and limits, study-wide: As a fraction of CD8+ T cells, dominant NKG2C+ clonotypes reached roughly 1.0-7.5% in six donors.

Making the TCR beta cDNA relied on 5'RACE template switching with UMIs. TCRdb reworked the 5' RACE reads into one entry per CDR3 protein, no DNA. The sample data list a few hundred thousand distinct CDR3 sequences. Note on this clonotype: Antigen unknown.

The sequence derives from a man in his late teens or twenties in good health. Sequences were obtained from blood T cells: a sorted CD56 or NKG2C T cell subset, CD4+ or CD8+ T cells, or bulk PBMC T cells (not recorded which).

CDR3 region: CSARASLAGVEQFF. V gene TRBV20-1 combines with J gene TRBJ2-1; TCRdb's D gene call, TRBD2, goes unchecked for lack of DNA. The CDR3 has 14 residues. Germline CDR1 DFQATT, CDR2 SNEGSKA (reference sequence).